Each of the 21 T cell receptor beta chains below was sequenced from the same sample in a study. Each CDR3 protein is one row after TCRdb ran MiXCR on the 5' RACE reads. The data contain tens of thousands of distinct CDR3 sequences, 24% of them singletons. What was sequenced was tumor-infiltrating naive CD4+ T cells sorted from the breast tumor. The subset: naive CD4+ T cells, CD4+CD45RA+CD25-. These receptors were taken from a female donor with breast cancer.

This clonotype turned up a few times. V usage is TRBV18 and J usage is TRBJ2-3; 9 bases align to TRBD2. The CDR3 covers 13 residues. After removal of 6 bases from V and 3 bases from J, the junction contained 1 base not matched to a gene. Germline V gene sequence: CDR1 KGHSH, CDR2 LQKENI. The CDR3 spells CASSSGSTDTQYF. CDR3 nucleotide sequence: TGTGCCAGCTCTAGCGGGAGTACAGATACGCAGTATTTT.

The CDR3 protein is CASRRDSTYEQYF. The CDR3 DNA is TGCGCCAGCAGACGGGACAGCACCTACGAGCAGTACTTC. The chain recombines TRBV4-1 with TRBJ2-7, with 7 nucleotides matching TRBD1. The CDR3 runs to 13 residues. Germline lookup yields CDR1 MGHRA and CDR2 YSYEKL. V dropped 6 bases and J dropped 2; count of bases not matched to a gene: 4.

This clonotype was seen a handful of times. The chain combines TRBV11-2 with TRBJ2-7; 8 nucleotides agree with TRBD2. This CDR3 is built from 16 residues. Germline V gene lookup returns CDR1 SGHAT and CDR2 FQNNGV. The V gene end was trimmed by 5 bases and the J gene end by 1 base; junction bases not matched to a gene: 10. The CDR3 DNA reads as TGTGCCAGCAGCCCCGAGCGGGGGTGGTCGTCCTACGAGCAGTACTTC. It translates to CASSPERGWSSYEQYF.

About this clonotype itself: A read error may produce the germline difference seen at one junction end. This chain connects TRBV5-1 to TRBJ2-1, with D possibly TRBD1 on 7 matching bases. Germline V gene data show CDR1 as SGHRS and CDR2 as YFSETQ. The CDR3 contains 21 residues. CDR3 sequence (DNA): TGCACCAGCAGCTTCCCGGGGGACAGAGGGATTAGGATCGGATCCTACAATGAGCAGTTCTTC. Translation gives CTSSFPGDRGIRIGSYNEQFF.

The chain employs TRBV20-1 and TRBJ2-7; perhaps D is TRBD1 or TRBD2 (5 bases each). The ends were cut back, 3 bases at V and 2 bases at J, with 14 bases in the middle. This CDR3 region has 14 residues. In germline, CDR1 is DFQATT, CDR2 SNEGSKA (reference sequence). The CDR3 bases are TGCAGTGCTAGTAGGGGTGGAGGCGCCTACGAGCAGTACTTC. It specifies CSASRGGGAYEQYF.

The CDR3 sequence: CSAREGGALGEAFF. DNA of the CDR3: TGCAGTGCTAGAGAGGGGGGGGCCCTGGGTGAAGCTTTCTTT. This rearrangement joins TRBV20-1 to TRBJ1-1; weak D call: TRBD1 (6 bases). Germline CDR1 is DFQATT and CDR2 is SNEGSKA (reference sequence). The V end was cut by 0 bases, the J end by 7 bases, with 15 bases between. This CDR3 comprises 14 residues.

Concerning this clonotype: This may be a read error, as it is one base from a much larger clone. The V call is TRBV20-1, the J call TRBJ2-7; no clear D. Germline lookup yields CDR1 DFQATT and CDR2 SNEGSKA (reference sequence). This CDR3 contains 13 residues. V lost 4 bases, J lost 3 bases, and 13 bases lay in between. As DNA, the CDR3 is TGCAGTGCTATAGATAAGGGTTTCTACGAGCAGTACTTC. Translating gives CSAIDKGFYEQYF.

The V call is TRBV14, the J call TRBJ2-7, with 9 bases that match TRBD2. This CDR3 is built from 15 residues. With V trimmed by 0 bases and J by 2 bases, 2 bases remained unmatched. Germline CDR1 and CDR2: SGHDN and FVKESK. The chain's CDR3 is CASSQERGRAYEQYF. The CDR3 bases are TGTGCCAGCAGCCAAGAGCGCGGGAGGGCCTACGAGCAGTACTTC.

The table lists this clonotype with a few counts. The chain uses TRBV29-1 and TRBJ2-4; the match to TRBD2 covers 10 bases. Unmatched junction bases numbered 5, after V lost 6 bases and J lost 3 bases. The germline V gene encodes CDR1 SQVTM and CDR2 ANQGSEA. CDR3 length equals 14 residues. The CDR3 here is CSVSGGADKNIQYF. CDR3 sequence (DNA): TGCAGCGTGAGCGGGGGGGCTGACAAAAACATTCAGTACTTC.

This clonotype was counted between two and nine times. Here the CDR3 DNA reads TGTGCCAGCAGCTTACAGGGAGGCAATCAGCCCCAGCATTTT. Translated, it gives CASSLQGGNQPQHF. The rearrangement links TRBV5-6 to TRBJ1-5; D is perhaps TRBD1 (6 bases). Per germline, CDR1 SGHDT and CDR2 YYEEEE. The germline V and J ends were trimmed by 2 bases and 2 bases, with 8 bases remaining between them. The CDR3 is 14 amino acids.

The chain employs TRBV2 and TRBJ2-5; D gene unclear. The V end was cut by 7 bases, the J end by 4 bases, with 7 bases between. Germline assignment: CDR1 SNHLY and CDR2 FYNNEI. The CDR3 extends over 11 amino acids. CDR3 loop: CASNFLETQYF. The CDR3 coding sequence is TGTGCCAGCAACTTCTTAGAGACCCAGTACTTC.

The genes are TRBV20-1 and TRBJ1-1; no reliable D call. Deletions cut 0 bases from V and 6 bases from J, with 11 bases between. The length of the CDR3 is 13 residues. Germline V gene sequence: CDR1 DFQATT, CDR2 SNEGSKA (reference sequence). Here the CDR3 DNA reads TGCAGTGCTAGAGATTTCTCTGGCGCTGAAGCTTTCTTT. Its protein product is CSARDFSGAEAFF.

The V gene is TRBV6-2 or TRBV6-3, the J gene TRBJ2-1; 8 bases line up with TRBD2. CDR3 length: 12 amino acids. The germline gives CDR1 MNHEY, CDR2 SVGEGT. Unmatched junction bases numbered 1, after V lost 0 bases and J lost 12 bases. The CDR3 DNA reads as TGTGCCAGCAGTTACTCCGGGACTAGGCAGTTCTTC. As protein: CASSYSGTRQFF.

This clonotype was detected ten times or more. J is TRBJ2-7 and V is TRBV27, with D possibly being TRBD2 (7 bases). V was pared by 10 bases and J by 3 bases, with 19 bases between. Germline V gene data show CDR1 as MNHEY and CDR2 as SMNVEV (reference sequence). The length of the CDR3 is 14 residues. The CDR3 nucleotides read TGTGCCACCCGGCGGGGAGGGGGTTTCTACGAGCAGTACTTC. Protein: CATRRGGGFYEQYF.

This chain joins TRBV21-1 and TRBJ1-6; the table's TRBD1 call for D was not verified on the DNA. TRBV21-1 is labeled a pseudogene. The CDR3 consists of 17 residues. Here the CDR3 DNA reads TGTGCCAGCAGCACTTCTCAGCGACAGGGGAAAAATTCACCCCTCCACTTT. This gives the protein CASSTSQRQGKNSPLHF.

The DNA of the CDR3 is TGTGCCAGCAGCCAAGGTTTCGGGCGGGGTAACACAGATACGCAGTATTTT. Amino acids: CASSQGFGRGNTDTQYF. The rearrangement links TRBV3-1 to TRBJ2-3; D is perhaps TRBD2 (6 bases). Between the trimmed V and J ends, which lost 1 base and 2 bases, there was a span of 16 bases. There are 17 residues in the CDR3. The germline gives CDR1 LGHDT, CDR2 YNNKEL (reference sequence).

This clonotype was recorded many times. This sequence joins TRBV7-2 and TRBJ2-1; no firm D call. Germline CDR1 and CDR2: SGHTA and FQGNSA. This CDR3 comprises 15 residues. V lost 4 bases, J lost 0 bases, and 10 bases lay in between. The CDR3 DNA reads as TGTGCCAGCAGCTCCCAAGGCAGCTCCTACAATGAGCAGTTCTTC. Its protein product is CASSSQGSSYNEQFF. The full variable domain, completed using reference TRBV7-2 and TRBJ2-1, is GAGVSQSPSNKVTEKGKDVELRCDPISGHTALYWYRQSLGQGLEFLIYFQGNSAPDKSGLPSDRFSAERTGGSVSTLTIQRTQQEDSAVYLCASSSQGSSYNEQFFGPGTRLTVL.

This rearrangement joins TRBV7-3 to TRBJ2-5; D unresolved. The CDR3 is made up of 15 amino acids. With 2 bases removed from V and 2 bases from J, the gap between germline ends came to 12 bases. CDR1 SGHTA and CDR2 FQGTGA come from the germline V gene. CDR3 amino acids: CASSLGVGWQETQYF. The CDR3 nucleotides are TGTGCCAGCAGCTTAGGTGTCGGTTGGCAAGAGACCCAGTACTTC.

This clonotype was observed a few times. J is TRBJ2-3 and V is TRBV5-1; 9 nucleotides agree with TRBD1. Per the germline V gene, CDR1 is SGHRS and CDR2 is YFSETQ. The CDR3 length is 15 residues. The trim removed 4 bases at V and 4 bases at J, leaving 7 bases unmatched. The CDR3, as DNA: TGCGCCAGCAGCACCCCGACAGGGGGGGCAGATACGCAGTATTTT. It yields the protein CASSTPTGGADTQYF.

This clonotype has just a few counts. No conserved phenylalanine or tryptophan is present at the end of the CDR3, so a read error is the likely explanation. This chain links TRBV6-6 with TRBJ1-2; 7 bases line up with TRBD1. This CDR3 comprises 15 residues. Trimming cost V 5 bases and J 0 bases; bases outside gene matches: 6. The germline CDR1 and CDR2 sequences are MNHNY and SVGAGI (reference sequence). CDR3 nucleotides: TGTGCCAGCAGTGACCGGGACAGAGCTAACTATGGCTACACCTCC. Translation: CASSDRDRANYGYTS.

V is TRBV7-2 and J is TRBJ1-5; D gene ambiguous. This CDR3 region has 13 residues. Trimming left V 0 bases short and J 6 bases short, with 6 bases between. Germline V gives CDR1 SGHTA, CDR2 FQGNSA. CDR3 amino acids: CASSLAQFQPQHF. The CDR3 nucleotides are TGTGCCAGCAGCTTAGCACAGTTTCAGCCCCAGCATTTT.